This T cell receptor beta chain derives from a study of identifying expanded T cells in peripheral blood. Study findings and constraints: Across healthy donors, higher total template counts meant significantly greater roughly two-week count variance. Roughly 1.1 clones differed between technical replicates, versus approximately 17 and 20 over time.

This CDR3 contains 15 residues. The germline V and J ends were trimmed by 0 bases and 2 bases, with 9 bases remaining between them. Germline CDR1 SGHRS, CDR2 YFSETQ. Collection occurred without any documented infections or immune events in donors. Profiling relied on immunoSEQ multiplex PCR, and the TCRdb table lists in-frame clones only, not all of them. The sample includes 84,000 or so clones, around nine tenths of them seen just once. As for this clone: No antigen is known for it.

V usage is TRBV5-1 and J usage is TRBJ2-1; D is tentatively TRBD1 or TRBD2 (6 bases each). This sequence was found in a person aged 18 to 69 in good health. Source material: blood. The CDR3 loop reads CASSLGGTPYNEQFF. The CDR3 DNA reads as TGCGCCAGCAGCTTGGGCGGGACACCCTACAATGAGCAGTTCTTC.